These 8 T cell receptor beta chains were sequenced from one sample in a study of T-cell reconstitution after alpha-beta-depleted transplantation in children. Preparation of the TCRbeta library was carried out with unique molecular identifiers. Each CDR3 protein is one row after TCRdb ran MiXCR on the PCR reads. The sample has about 580,000 distinct CDR3 sequences; 25% to 30% are singletons. The sample was PBMCs, taken before TCRalphabeta/CD19-depleted stem cell transplant. These receptors came from a boy in the first two years of life with Wiskott-Aldrich syndrome, due to receive a stem cell transplant.

The sample holds a few counts of this clonotype. This sequence joins TRBV24-1 and TRBJ2-1, with D possibly being TRBD1 (6 bases). V was clipped by 9 bases and J by 7 bases, with 15 bases between them. CDR3 size: 13 residues. Germline CDR1 is KGHDR and CDR2 is SFDVKD. CDR3 DNA sequence: TGTGCCACCTCCGGTGGGGGCGAAAATGAGCAGTTCTTC. This encodes CATSGGGENEQFF.

This chain links TRBV20-1 with TRBJ1-1, with 8 bases fitting TRBD1. V was clipped by 6 bases and J by 4 bases; unmatched bases: 7. The germline V gene encodes CDR1 DFQATT and CDR2 SNEGSKA (reference sequence). The CDR3 spans 13 residues. The CDR3 DNA reads TGCAGTGCGAGGGACAGGAAAGGCACTGAAGCTTTCTTT. Translating gives CSARDRKGTEAFF.

Only one count was recorded for this clonotype. J is TRBJ2-2 and V is TRBV4-2, with 8 bases matching TRBD1. From germline, CDR1 is LGHNA and CDR2 YNFKEQ. The CDR3 sequence is 16 residues long. V shed 1 base, J shed 2 bases, and the junction held 3 bases outside the gene matches. CDR3 loop: CASSQAGQANTGELFF. The CDR3 coding sequence is TGTGCCAGCAGCCAAGCGGGACAGGCAAACACCGGGGAGCTGTTTTTT.

This chain uses TRBV10-2 with TRBJ2-7; 12 bases line up with TRBD2. V gave up 8 bases and J gave up 3 bases; unmatched junction bases: 5. The CDR3 has 14 residues. Germline V gives CDR1 WSHSY, CDR2 SAAADI. In DNA, the CDR3 is TGCGCCAGCTCGACTAGCGGGAGTATCTACGAGCAGTACTTC. The encoded protein is CASSTSGSIYEQYF.

This chain connects TRBV27 to TRBJ2-5; TRBD1 might be the D (5 bases). Germline values: CDR1 MNHEY, CDR2 SMNVEV (reference sequence). The V end was cut by 7 bases, the J end by 3 bases, with 18 bases between. The CDR3 is 15 residues long. CDR3 nucleotides: TGTGCCAGCACCACGACAGCCAATCATAAAGAGACCCAGTACTTC. This gives the protein CASTTTANHKETQYF.

The V call is TRBV6-1, the J call TRBJ2-2, with 7 bases matching TRBD1. Germline lookup yields CDR1 MNHNS and CDR2 SASEGT. V lost 6 bases to trimming and J lost 7 bases; unmatched junction nucleotides: 8. The CDR3 contains 14 residues. The CDR3 reads CASRRTGEIGELFF. DNA for the CDR3: TGTGCCAGCAGAAGAACAGGGGAAATCGGGGAGCTGTTTTTT.

This clonotype was counted between two and nine times. This chain uses TRBV7-3 with TRBJ2-1; TRBD2 matches 7 bases. In germline, CDR1 is SGHTA, CDR2 FQGTGA. This CDR3 spans 15 amino acids. V shed 6 bases, J shed 3 bases, and the junction held 8 bases outside the gene matches. DNA for the CDR3: TGTGCCAGCAGTCCCACCGGGACTAACTACAATGAGCAGTTCTTC. It yields the protein CASSPTGTNYNEQFF.

J is TRBJ2-4 and V is TRBV4-2, with 10 nucleotides matching TRBD1. Germline V gives CDR1 LGHNA, CDR2 YNFKEQ. The CDR3 length is 16 residues. Trimming took 4 bases from V and 2 from J; bases not matched to a gene: 5. The CDR3: CASSPTGQGSKNIQYF. CDR3 DNA: TGTGCCAGCAGCCCCACGGGACAGGGGTCCAAAAACATTCAGTACTTC.